The entry that follows covers one TCR beta chain sequence. V lost 3 bases to trimming and J lost 4 bases, with 10 bases between them. The CDR3 is made up of 13 amino acids. Germline V gene data show CDR1 as DFQATT and CDR2 as SNEGSKA (reference sequence). This entry comes from a study of T cell responses to AZD1222 COVID-19 vaccine. This table comes from immunoSEQ multiplex PCR, and its TCRdb copy is limited to in-frame clones, with some not included. The sample spans about 140,000 clones; the ten largest clones claim around 2.4%. This chain links TRBV20-1 with TRBJ2-1; D is perhaps TRBD2 (5 bases). Specimen: peripheral blood. The source is an adult in good health. The chain's CDR3 is CSASEGGYNEQFF. The CDR3 DNA is TGCAGTGCTAGTGAGGGCGGTTACAATGAGCAGTTCTTC.